Below are 19 T cell receptor beta chains sequenced from a single sample in a study of T cell responses to AZD1222 COVID-19 vaccine. The method was immunoSEQ multiplex PCR; TCRdb's version includes in-frame clones alone and lacks a portion of them. The table has about 95,000 clones, roughly nine tenths seen once. Here the sequenced sample was peripheral blood, taken on day 0 of AZD1222 vaccination. These receptors originate from an adult in good health.

This clone appeared a few times. The chain uses TRBV6-5 and TRBJ2-7; 8 bases align to TRBD2. Germline CDR1 and CDR2: MNHEY and SVGAGI. The CDR3 has 13 amino acids. J gave up 12 bases and V 4 bases, and 11 bases lay outside the gene matches. The CDR3 is CASSLTSGHPGYF. DNA for the CDR3: TGTGCCAGCAGTTTAACTAGCGGACATCCGGGGTACTTC.

The chain joins TRBV5-6 to TRBJ1-1, with D possibly being TRBD1 (5 bases). Germline V gene data show CDR1 as SGHDT and CDR2 as YYEEEE. V lost 5 bases and J 10 bases, leaving 18 bases between the germline ends. CDR3 length: 13 amino acids. The CDR3: CASRLRDSRGAFF. CDR3 bases: TGTGCCAGCAGACTACGGGACTCCCGAGGAGCTTTCTTT.

The chain recombines TRBV19 with TRBJ1-5, with TRBD1 matching over 10 bases. Trimming took 6 bases from V and 3 from J; bases not matched to a gene: 8. Germline V gene data show CDR1 as LNHDA and CDR2 as SQIVND (reference sequence). The CDR3 length is 16 residues. CDR3 sequence (DNA): TGTGCCAGTAGCGAGGGGGACAGGGGTGCCAATCAGCCCCAGCATTTT. Amino acid sequence: CASSEGDRGANQPQHF.

The chain has TRBV5-1 and TRBJ2-7, with D uncertain. V gave up 1 base and J gave up 5 bases, with 16 bases separating them. This CDR3 comprises 15 residues. CDR1 is SGHRS and CDR2 is YFSETQ in the germline V gene. This CDR3 is CASSLKGAGLDEQYF. CDR3 bases: TGCGCCAGCAGCTTGAAGGGTGCAGGCCTAGACGAGCAGTACTTC.

The J gene is TRBJ1-3, the V gene TRBV9; D gene uncertain. Per germline, CDR1 SGDLS and CDR2 YYNGEE. The ends were cut back, 4 bases at V and 0 bases at J, with 14 bases in the middle. CDR3 size: 16 residues. In DNA, the CDR3 is TGTGCCAGCAGCCCCTGGGCCATCAGCTCTGGAAACACCATATATTTT. It is translated as CASSPWAISSGNTIYF.

This chain connects TRBV7-9 to TRBJ1-5; no clear D gene. V lost 1 base and J 2 bases, leaving 12 bases between the germline ends. Germline V lookup: CDR1 SEHNR, CDR2 FQNEAQ (reference sequence). This CDR3 is 16 amino acids long. This chain's CDR3 is CASSLVGAVGNQPQHF. In nucleotides, the CDR3 is TGTGCCAGCAGCTTAGTAGGTGCGGTGGGCAATCAGCCCCAGCATTTT. Filled out from reference TRBV7-9 and TRBJ1-5, the complete variable domain reads DTGVSQNPRHKITKRGQNVTFRCDPISEHNRLYWYRQTLGQGPEFLTYFQNEAQLEKSRLLSDRFSAERPKGSFSTLEIQRTEQGDSAMYLCASSLVGAVGNQPQHFGDGTRLSIL.

This clone was counted a few times. The sample has other DNA sequences that encode this CDR3 too. The genes are TRBV18 and TRBJ1-1; D gene ambiguous. Per the germline V gene, CDR1 is KGHSH and CDR2 is LQKENI. V was pared by 3 bases and J by 7 bases, with 9 bases between. CDR3 length: 12 residues. The CDR3 is CASSPGGVEAFF. The CDR3 nucleotides read TGTGCCAGCTCACCGGGAGGAGTTGAAGCTTTCTTT.

This chain links TRBV6-2 or TRBV6-3 with TRBJ2-5, with D possibly TRBD1 on 6 matching bases. This CDR3 spans 13 amino acids. Germline V gives CDR1 MNHEY, CDR2 SVGEGT. V shed 0 bases and J shed 6 bases, with 8 bases lying between them. The CDR3 DNA reads TGTGCCAGCAGTTACTCACAGGGAAAGACCCAGTACTTC. Translation: CASSYSQGKTQYF.

V usage is TRBV10-2 and J usage is TRBJ2-2; no firm D call. CDR1 WSHSY and CDR2 SAAADI come from the germline V gene. The CDR3 runs to 12 residues. Trimming cost V 7 bases and J 4 bases, with 7 bases left between them. The DNA for the CDR3 is TGCGCCAGCAACCCGGGCACCGGGGAGCTGTTTTTT. Amino acid sequence: CASNPGTGELFF.

This chain uses TRBV6-5 with TRBJ2-7; 9 nucleotides agree with TRBD1. CDR1 is MNHEY and CDR2 is SVGAGI in the germline V gene. CDR3 size: 15 residues. Germline trimming cut 6 bases from V and 6 bases from J; bases unmatched to any gene: 12. This chain's CDR3 is CASSPSGTGLGEQYF. In nucleotides, the CDR3 is TGTGCCAGCAGCCCCTCCGGGACAGGGCTTGGCGAGCAGTACTTC.

The chain links TRBV10-3 to TRBJ1-1; 7 positions agree with TRBD1. The trim removed 10 bases at V and 6 bases at J, leaving 11 bases unmatched. Germline-derived CDR1 and CDR2 are ENHRY and SYGVKD. The CDR3 spans 13 residues. CDR3 sequence: CATSGQEGAEAFF. The CDR3 DNA reads TGTGCCACCTCAGGACAGGAGGGAGCTGAAGCTTTCTTT.

The V gene is TRBV28, the J gene TRBJ2-7; weak D call: TRBD1 (6 bases). This CDR3 is 15 amino acids long. Germline lookup yields CDR1 MDHEN and CDR2 SYDVKM. Trimming removed 4 bases from V and 0 bases from J, with 13 bases in between. The chain's CDR3 is CASSSVGTRSYEQYF. The CDR3 DNA reads TGTGCCAGCAGTTCAGTGGGGACACGCTCCTACGAGCAGTACTTC.

The V and J genes are TRBV6-4 and TRBJ2-2; 10 bases map to TRBD2. Germline-derived CDR1 and CDR2 are MRHNA and SNTAGT. This CDR3 spans 13 amino acids. J lost 8 bases, V lost 4 bases, and 1 base had no gene match. The CDR3 DNA sequence: TGTGCCAGCAGTGCGGGACTAGCGGGGGAGCTGTTTTTT. Amino acid sequence: CASSAGLAGELFF.

The V call is TRBV5-1, the J call TRBJ2-5; the D gene is possibly TRBD2 (5 bases). V lost 0 bases to trimming and J lost 1 base, with 13 bases between them. The CDR3 sequence is 16 residues long. Looked up from germline, CDR1 is SGHRS and CDR2 is YFSETQ. The CDR3 DNA follows: TGCGCCAGCAGCTTGGCCGCGGGTGGCGGCCAAGAGACCCAGTACTTC. Translation gives CASSLAAGGGQETQYF.

This clone was picked up one time. The rearrangement joins TRBV29-1 to TRBJ1-5, with D unclear. The V gene's germline CDR1 is SQVTM and CDR2 ANQGSEA. This CDR3 spans 13 amino acids. The V end lost 4 bases, the J end lost 4 bases, and 11 bases lay between the germline ends. CDR3 sequence: CSVVEEGNQPQHF. Here the CDR3 DNA reads TGCAGCGTTGTTGAGGAGGGTAATCAGCCCCAGCATTTT.

The V and J genes are TRBV28 and TRBJ1-6, with D unresolved. V was trimmed by 6 bases and J by 6 bases, leaving 12 bases between them. Germline V gene sequence: CDR1 MDHEN, CDR2 SYDVKM. CDR3 size: 14 residues. CDR3 bases: TGTGCCAGCAGCCTCCCGGCCGGTAATTCACCCCTCCACTTT. Protein product: CASSLPAGNSPLHF.

As for this clone: One junction end does not reproduce the germline sequence, and a read error may be involved. The CDR3 region is CASSSLRGWNFGYTF. Here the CDR3 DNA reads TGCGCCAGCAGCTCCCTTAGGGGCTGGAACTTTGGCTACACCTTC. The V gene is TRBV5-1, the J gene TRBJ1-2; D is possibly TRBD1 (5 bases). The CDR3 consists of 15 residues. CDR1 is SGHRS and CDR2 is YFSETQ in the germline V gene.

The chain uses TRBV7-2 and TRBJ1-1, with 8 bases identical to TRBD1. This CDR3 comprises 19 residues. Germline V gene sequence: CDR1 SGHTA, CDR2 FQGNSA. V gave up 5 bases and J gave up 3 bases; unmatched junction bases: 20. The CDR3 DNA follows: TGTGCCAGCAGCCCGCAACCTCAGGGGGCTGGGATTCGTGACACTGAAGCTTTCTTT. Translating gives CASSPQPQGAGIRDTEAFF.

The rearrangement links TRBV11-2 to TRBJ2-3, with 10 nucleotides matching TRBD2. V gave up 5 bases and J gave up 2 bases; unmatched junction bases: 13. The germline V gene has CDR1 SGHAT and CDR2 FQNNGV. This CDR3 spans 18 amino acids. CDR3 sequence (DNA): TGTGCCAGCAGCCCGCTCTCCCCTAGCGGGGGACACACAGATACGCAGTATTTT. This codes for CASSPLSPSGGHTDTQYF.